Presented here are 21 T cell receptor beta chains from one specimen sequenced in a study of T-cell reconstitution after alpha-beta-depleted transplantation in children. Library preparation (for TCRbeta) was performed with unique molecular identifiers. In TCRdb, the PCR reads were re-called with MiXCR into one record per CDR3 protein. This sample carries roughly 98,000 distinct CDR3 sequences, around 16% of them seen once, and the ten largest clones take 15% to 20%. The specimen was PBMCs, mostly from graft donor cells, collected 180 days after TCRalphabeta/CD19-depleted stem cell transplant. The receptors here all came from a male patient aged 2-15 years who had a stem cell transplant for acute lymphoblastic leukemia, so the T cells may come from the graft donor.

This clonotype was counted between two and nine times. This chain uses TRBV5-1 with TRBJ1-4; D not certain. Germline CDR1 SGHRS, CDR2 YFSETQ. The CDR3 sequence is 15 residues long. V was cut by 4 bases and J by 10 bases, with 20 bases left in between. CDR3 sequence: CASSPMTGKDRKLFF. The DNA of the CDR3 is TGCGCCAGCAGCCCTATGACGGGGAAGGATAGAAAACTGTTTTTT. Combining the CDR3 with reference TRBV5-1 and TRBJ1-4 gives the whole variable domain KAGVTQTPRYLIKTRGQQVTLSCSPISGHRSVSWYQQTPGQGLQFLFEYFSETQRNKGNFPGRFSGRQFSNSRSEMNVSTLELGDSALYLCASSPMTGKDRKLFFGSGTQLSVL.

This clonotype was detected many times. The CDR3 is CSVEDRGPPEAFF. CDR3 sequence (DNA): TGCAGCGTTGAAGATCGAGGGCCGCCTGAAGCTTTCTTT. This chain links TRBV29-1 with TRBJ1-1, with D hard to call. Looked up from germline, CDR1 is SQVTM and CDR2 is ANQGSEA. V shed 0 bases and J shed 6 bases, with 11 bases lying between them. The CDR3 extends over 13 amino acids.

This clonotype appeared many times. J is TRBJ2-5 and V is TRBV20-1, with 7 positions matching TRBD2. Trimming at V came to 4 bases and at J to 4 bases, leaving 3 bases not matched to a gene. The CDR3 is 12 residues long. The germline V gene encodes CDR1 DFQATT and CDR2 SNEGSKA (reference sequence). The CDR3 coding sequence is TGCAGTGCTACGGGGGGAGGAGAGACCCAGTACTTC. Amino acids: CSATGGGETQYF.

At least ten counts were recorded for this clonotype. The chain has TRBV6-5 and TRBJ1-1, with 10 positions matching TRBD1. The CDR3 sequence is 16 residues long. The germline CDR1 and CDR2 sequences are MNHEY and SVGAGI. V dropped 0 bases and J dropped 6; count of bases not matched to a gene: 7. The CDR3 sequence: CASSYSDRGRSAEAFF. The CDR3 nucleotides read TGTGCCAGCAGTTACTCGGACAGGGGGAGATCGGCTGAAGCTTTCTTT.

This clonotype occurred many times. The chain uses TRBV11-2 and TRBJ2-1, with D perhaps being TRBD1 or TRBD2 (5 bases each). V was clipped by 1 base and J by 1 base, with 20 bases between them. The CDR3 loop spans 19 amino acids. CDR1 and CDR2 (germline): SGHAT, FQNNGV. This CDR3 is CASSLGIVWGSFSYNEQFF. The CDR3 DNA sequence: TGTGCCAGCAGCTTAGGTATCGTGTGGGGGTCATTTTCCTACAATGAGCAGTTCTTC.

Turning to this clonotype: With a much larger clone just one base away, this may be a read error. V usage is TRBV12-3 or TRBV12-4 and J usage is TRBJ2-5, with 12 bases that match TRBD1. This CDR3 has 14 amino acids. CDR3 sequence (DNA): TGTGCCAGCGGGGGGACAGGGGGCCGAGAGACCCAGTCCTTC. Protein: CASGGTGGRETQSF.

The sample holds a few counts of this clonotype. The chain combines TRBV5-1 with TRBJ1-6; the match to TRBD1 covers 7 bases. This CDR3 contains 15 residues. Germline trimming cut 4 bases from V and 5 bases from J; bases unmatched to any gene: 6. The germline CDR1 and CDR2 sequences are SGHRS and YFSETQ. CDR3 bases: TGCGCCAGCAGCCCCGTTGGGACAGATAATTCACCCCTCCACTTT. Protein sequence: CASSPVGTDNSPLHF.

The chain uses TRBV30 and TRBJ2-7; D tentatively reads TRBD1 or TRBD2 (5 bases each). V shed 0 bases and J shed 0 bases, with 9 bases lying between them. The CDR3 totals 14 residues. Germline CDR1 and CDR2: GTSNPN and SVGIG (reference sequence). CDR3 residues: CAWSVGDGSYEQYF. The CDR3 DNA reads as TGTGCCTGGAGTGTAGGGGACGGCTCCTACGAGCAGTACTTC.

This clonotype was seen more than once but under ten times. The genes are TRBV6-1 and TRBJ1-3; the D gene is possibly TRBD1 (6 bases). The CDR3 is 17 amino acids. V was clipped by 7 bases and J by 4 bases, with 23 bases between them. Germline V gene sequence: CDR1 MNHNS, CDR2 SASEGT. This CDR3 is CASIQLRGGLVGNTIYF. For the CDR3, the DNA is TGTGCCAGCATCCAACTTCGGGGGGGGCTCGTCGGAAACACCATATATTTT.

This clonotype was seen a handful of times. The chain uses TRBV6-2 or TRBV6-3 and TRBJ1-1; D is unresolved. Trimming shortened V by 7 bases and J by 0 bases, and 9 bases separated the two germline ends. The germline CDR1 and CDR2 sequences are MNHEY and SVGEGT. The CDR3 contains 13 residues. The CDR3 DNA is TGTGCCAGCACGGGCCCCATGAACACTGAAGCTTTCTTT. It translates to CASTGPMNTEAFF.

V is TRBV6-1 and J is TRBJ2-3; 9 bases are a match to TRBD2. The CDR3 consists of 14 residues. Germline trimming cut 6 bases from V and 1 base from J; bases unmatched to any gene: 2. CDR1 MNHNS and CDR2 SASEGT come from the germline V gene. The CDR3 DNA is TGTGCCAGCAGGCTAGCGGGGCGCACAGATACGCAGTATTTT. Translated, it gives CASRLAGRTDTQYF.

There are a few counts of this clonotype. The V gene is TRBV18, the J gene TRBJ2-2; D unclear. CDR1 and CDR2 (germline): KGHSH, LQKENI. The CDR3 length is 14 residues. V was trimmed by 3 bases and J by 7 bases, leaving 12 bases between them. The chain's CDR3 is CASSPGQANGELFF. Written as DNA, the CDR3 is TGTGCCAGCTCACCCGGGCAGGCGAACGGGGAGCTGTTTTTT.

The chain recombines TRBV20-1 with TRBJ1-1, with D possibly TRBD1 on 5 matching bases. Germline V gives CDR1 DFQATT, CDR2 SNEGSKA (reference sequence). The CDR3 is made up of 16 amino acids. V lost 3 bases, J lost 1 base, and 18 bases lay in between. CDR3 sequence (DNA): TGCAGTGCTAGGGGGCCGTTCAGCGGGGGGAACACTGAAGCTTTCTTT. As protein: CSARGPFSGGNTEAFF.

This clonotype was counted between two and nine times. The chain carries TRBV20-1 and TRBJ2-6; D gene uncertain. Per the germline V gene, CDR1 is DFQATT and CDR2 is SNEGSKA (reference sequence). The CDR3 runs 16 residues. Deletions cut 3 bases from V and 0 bases from J, with 12 bases between. This CDR3 is CSASRRPSSGANVLTF. CDR3 coding DNA: TGCAGTGCTAGCCGCAGGCCCTCCTCTGGGGCCAACGTCCTGACTTTC.

This clonotype showed up many times. The J gene is TRBJ2-3, the V gene TRBV12-3 or TRBV12-4, with TRBD2 matching over 7 bases. The CDR3 is 15 amino acids. V shed 5 bases, J shed 1 base, and the junction held 6 bases outside the gene matches. Here the CDR3 DNA reads TGTGCCAGCAGTATTACTAGCGCGGGCACAGATACGCAGTATTTT. This codes for CASSITSAGTDTQYF.

In this sample, this clonotype turned up a few times. The gene calls are TRBV12-3 or TRBV12-4 and TRBJ2-4; no firm D call. The CDR3 is made up of 12 amino acids. Trimming took off 8 bases at V and 3 bases at J, with 8 bases between the two ends. The CDR3 coding sequence is TGTGCCAGCGGCGCCGGCAAAAACATTCAGTACTTC. Protein: CASGAGKNIQYF.

In this sample, this clonotype turned up a few times. The V gene is TRBV12-3 or TRBV12-4, the J gene TRBJ2-3; D is undetermined. The CDR3 is 12 residues long. V was cut by 4 bases and J by 6 bases, with 8 bases left in between. The CDR3 reads CASSYDGDTQYF. The CDR3 DNA sequence: TGTGCCAGCAGTTACGACGGGGATACGCAGTATTTT.

The V and J genes are TRBV4-2 and TRBJ2-5; D is perhaps TRBD1 or TRBD2 (5 bases each). CDR3 size: 13 residues. CDR1 and CDR2 from the germline V gene are LGHNA and YNFKEQ. V lost 2 bases, J lost 5 bases, and 9 bases lay in between. CDR3 in amino acids: CASSQRDGETQYF. DNA of the CDR3: TGTGCCAGCAGCCAACGGGACGGGGAGACCCAGTACTTC.

This clonotype was seen only a few times. The chain joins TRBV10-3 to TRBJ1-2, with a possible D match to TRBD1 (6 bases). Germline CDR1 reads ENHRY; CDR2 reads SYGVKD. V gave up 0 bases and J gave up 4 bases, with 9 bases separating them. This CDR3 comprises 14 residues. The CDR3 bases are TGTGCCATCAGTGAGTCCCCAGGGGTCTATGGCTACACCTTC. This encodes CAISESPGVYGYTF.

The chain joins TRBV25-1 to TRBJ2-5, with 8 bases that match TRBD2. The CDR3 has 18 residues. Germline V gene data show CDR1 as MGHDK and CDR2 as SYGVNS. V lost 4 bases, J lost 1 base, and 14 bases stayed unmatched. CDR3 region: CASSVPGGGPPFQETQYF. The CDR3 nucleotides read TGTGCCAGCAGTGTACCCGGGGGGGGCCCACCCTTCCAAGAGACCCAGTACTTC.

This clonotype turned up a few times. The chain uses TRBV5-1 and TRBJ1-4; D remains unclear. This CDR3 contains 15 residues. The germline CDR1 and CDR2 sequences are SGHRS and YFSETQ. The V end was cut by 0 bases, the J end by 2 bases, with 8 bases between. As DNA, the CDR3 is TGCGCCAGCAGCTTGGACTCGGCTACTAATGAAAAACTGTTTTTT. Amino acid sequence: CASSLDSATNEKLFF.